Detailed here is one T cell receptor (beta chain). Its specificity is not known. Time point meaning: week 35, safety follow-up. In every dose of vaccine, 300 ug of mutant IDH1 20-mer peptide was given alongside topical imiquimod. Every donor had a new WHO grade 3 or 4 astrocytoma that was IDH1-mutant, with loss of nuclear ATRX. Assay: immunoSEQ multiplex PCR; the TCRdb copy retains only in-frame clones and omits some. Altogether roughly 25,000 clones are present, roughly 80% being singletons, with the ten largest covering 25% to 35%. This sample is drawn from a study of a mutant IDH1 vaccine in newly diagnosed glioma. Study-wide background: Sex among treated patients split about 62% male, around 40% female; mean age was about 43 years.

General observations from the study: Changes in top peripheral clonotypes did not appear linked to pseudoprogression.

CDR1 is SGHVS, CDR2 FQNEAQ, per germline. V shed 5 bases and J shed 6 bases, with 14 bases lying between them. The CDR3 contains 14 residues. The J gene is TRBJ2-1, the V gene TRBV7-8; maybe TRBD2 (5 bases). The source was PBMCs, collected from a glioma patient whose treatment included an IDH1 peptide vaccine. This TCR came from a man aged 25 to 40 with glioma. Here the CDR3 DNA reads TGTGCCAGCAGCCCCCGAACTAGGCGCAATGAGCAGTTCTTC. It codes for CASSPRTRRNEQFF.